The next 4 T cell receptor beta chains were all read from a single sample in a study of T cells in Graves' hyperthyroidism and ophthalmopathy. The source material, RNA transcripts, was used to amplify TCR beta CDR3 regions. An initial round of RT-PCR targeting the TCR CDR3 relied on the HTBI primer set. A single record per CDR3 protein comes from TCRdb applying MiXCR to the multiplex PCR reads. The sample has hundreds of thousands of distinct CDR3 sequences, roughly 21% seen once. Sequenced sample: blood. These receptor sequences come from a man aged 40-55 years with Graves' ophthalmopathy.

This clonotype was seen a handful of times. The V gene is TRBV5-5, the J gene TRBJ1-6; D possibly corresponds to TRBD1 (5 bases). Germline CDR1 is SGHKS and CDR2 is YYEKEE (reference sequence). CDR3 length: 16 residues. Trimming shortened V by 0 bases and J by 8 bases, and 15 bases separated the two germline ends. CDR3 region: CASSLVLGVMDSPLHF. The CDR3 nucleotides read TGTGCCAGCAGCTTGGTCCTGGGGGTCATGGATTCACCCCTCCACTTT.

This clonotype was counted a few times. V usage is TRBV24-1 and J usage is TRBJ2-1, with D possibly matching TRBD2 (5 bases). Per the germline V gene, CDR1 is KGHDR and CDR2 is SFDVKD. The V and J ends lost 5 bases and 5 bases respectively, with 12 bases between them. The CDR3 is made up of 14 amino acids. The DNA for the CDR3 is TGTGCCACCAGTGGGGGAAGGAGGAACAATGAGCAGTTCTTC. This gives the protein CATSGGRRNNEQFF.

The V call is TRBV7-9, the J call TRBJ2-7, with 8 nucleotides matching TRBD2. This CDR3 has 17 residues. CDR1 is SEHNR, CDR2 FQNEAQ, per germline (reference sequence). V lost 6 bases to trimming and J lost 2 bases; unmatched junction nucleotides: 15. The CDR3 reads CASSPRAGGPEAYEQYF. CDR3 coding DNA: TGTGCCAGCAGTCCAAGGGCGGGGGGACCAGAAGCCTACGAGCAGTACTTC.

This clonotype has more than one count but fewer than ten. The rearrangement uses TRBV6-1 and TRBJ2-1, with 8 nucleotides matching TRBD2. After removal of 6 bases from V and 5 bases from J, the junction contained 12 bases not matched to a gene. Germline V lookup: CDR1 MNHNS, CDR2 SASEGT. The CDR3 totals 16 residues. The CDR3 loop reads CASSPGAGGPNNEQFF. CDR3 nucleotide sequence: TGTGCCAGCAGCCCCGGGGCGGGGGGCCCGAACAATGAGCAGTTCTTC.